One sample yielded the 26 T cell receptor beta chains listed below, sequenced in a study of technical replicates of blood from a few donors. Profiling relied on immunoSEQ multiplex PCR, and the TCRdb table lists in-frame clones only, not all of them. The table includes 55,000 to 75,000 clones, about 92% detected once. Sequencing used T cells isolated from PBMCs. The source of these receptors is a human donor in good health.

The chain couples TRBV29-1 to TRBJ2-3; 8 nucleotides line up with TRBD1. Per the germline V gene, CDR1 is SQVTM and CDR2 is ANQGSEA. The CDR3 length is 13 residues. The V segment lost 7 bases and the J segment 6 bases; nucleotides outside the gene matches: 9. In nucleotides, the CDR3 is TGCAGCGGCGGGACAGGTTTTGGGGATACGCAGTATTTT. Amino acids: CSGGTGFGDTQYF.

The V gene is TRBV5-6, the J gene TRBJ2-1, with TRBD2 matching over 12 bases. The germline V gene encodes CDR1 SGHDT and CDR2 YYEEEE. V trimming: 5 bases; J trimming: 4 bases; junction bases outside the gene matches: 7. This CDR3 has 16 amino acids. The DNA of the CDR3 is TGTGCCAGCAGTTCAGCAGGACTAGCGGGATACAATGAGCAGTTCTTC. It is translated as CASSSAGLAGYNEQFF.

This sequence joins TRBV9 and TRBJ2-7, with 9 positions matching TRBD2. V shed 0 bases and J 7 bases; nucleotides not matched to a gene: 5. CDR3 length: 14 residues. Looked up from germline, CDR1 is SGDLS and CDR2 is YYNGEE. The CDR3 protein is CASSVGLAGWEQYF. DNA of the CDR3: TGTGCCAGCAGCGTAGGCCTAGCGGGATGGGAGCAGTACTTC.

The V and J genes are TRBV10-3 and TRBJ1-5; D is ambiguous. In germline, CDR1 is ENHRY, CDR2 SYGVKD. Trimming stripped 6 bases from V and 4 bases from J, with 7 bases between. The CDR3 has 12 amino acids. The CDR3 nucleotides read TGTGCCATCAGGTCAGGAAATCAGCCCCAGCATTTT. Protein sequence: CAIRSGNQPQHF.

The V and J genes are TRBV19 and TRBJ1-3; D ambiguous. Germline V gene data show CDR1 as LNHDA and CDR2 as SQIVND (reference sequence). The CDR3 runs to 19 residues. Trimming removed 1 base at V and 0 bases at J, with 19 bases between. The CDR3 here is CASSIGGRPVINSGNTIYF. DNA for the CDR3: TGTGCCAGTAGTATAGGCGGCCGGCCAGTTATTAACTCTGGAAACACCATATATTTT.

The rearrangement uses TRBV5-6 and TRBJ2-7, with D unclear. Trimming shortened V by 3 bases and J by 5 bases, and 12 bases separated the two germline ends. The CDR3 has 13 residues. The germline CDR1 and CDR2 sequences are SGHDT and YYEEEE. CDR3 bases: TGTGCCAGCAGCTGGAGTGACTTGAACGAGCAGTACTTC. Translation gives CASSWSDLNEQYF.

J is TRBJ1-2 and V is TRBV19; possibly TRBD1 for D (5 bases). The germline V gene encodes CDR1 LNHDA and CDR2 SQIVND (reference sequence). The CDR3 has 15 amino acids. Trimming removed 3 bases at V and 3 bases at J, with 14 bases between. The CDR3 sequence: CASSIPGRADYGYTF. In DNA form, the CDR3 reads TGTGCCAGTAGTATTCCAGGGAGGGCCGACTATGGCTACACCTTC.

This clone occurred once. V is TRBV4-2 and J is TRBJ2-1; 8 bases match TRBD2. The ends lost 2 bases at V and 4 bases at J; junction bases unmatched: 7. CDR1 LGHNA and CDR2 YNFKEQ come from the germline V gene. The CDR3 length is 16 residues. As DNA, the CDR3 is TGTGCCAGCAGCCAATCTAAGACTAGCGCTTACAATGAGCAGTTCTTC. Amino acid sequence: CASSQSKTSAYNEQFF.

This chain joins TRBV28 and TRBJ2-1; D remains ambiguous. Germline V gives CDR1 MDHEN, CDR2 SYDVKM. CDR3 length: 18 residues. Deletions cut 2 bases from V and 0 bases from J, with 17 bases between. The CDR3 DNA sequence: TGTGCCAGCAGTTTACCTAGAGGCGCGCTAAGCTCCTACAATGAGCAGTTCTTC. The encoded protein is CASSLPRGALSSYNEQFF.

Written as DNA, the CDR3 is TGTGCCAGCAGTTTAGCCAGGACAGATACGCAGTATTTT. It yields the protein CASSLARTDTQYF. V and J are TRBV27 and TRBJ2-3; D gene uncertain. V shed 2 bases and J shed 3 bases, with 6 bases lying between them. The CDR3 is 13 amino acids. Germline V gene data show CDR1 as MNHEY and CDR2 as SMNVEV (reference sequence).

The chain's CDR3 is CAWSVDRNYEQYF. In DNA, the CDR3 is TGTGCCTGGAGTGTCGACAGGAATTACGAGCAGTACTTC. The rearrangement joins TRBV30 to TRBJ2-7; TRBD1 might be the D (6 bases). The germline CDR1 and CDR2 sequences are GTSNPN and SVGIG (reference sequence). V was trimmed by 0 bases and J by 4 bases, leaving 10 bases between them. The CDR3 sequence is 13 residues long.

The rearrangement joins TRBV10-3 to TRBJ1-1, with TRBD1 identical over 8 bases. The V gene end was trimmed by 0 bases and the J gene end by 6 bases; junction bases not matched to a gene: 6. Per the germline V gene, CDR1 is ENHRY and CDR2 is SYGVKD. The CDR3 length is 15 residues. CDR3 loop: CAISESRTGSSEAFF. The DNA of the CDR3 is TGTGCCATCAGTGAGTCCCGGACAGGGTCCTCTGAAGCTTTCTTT.

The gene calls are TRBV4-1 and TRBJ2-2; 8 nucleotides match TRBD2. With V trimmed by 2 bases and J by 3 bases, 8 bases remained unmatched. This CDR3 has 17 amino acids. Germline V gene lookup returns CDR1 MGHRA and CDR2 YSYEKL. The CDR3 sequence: CASSQHAEREYTGELFF. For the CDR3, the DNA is TGCGCCAGCAGCCAACACGCGGAGCGGGAGTACACCGGGGAGCTGTTTTTT.

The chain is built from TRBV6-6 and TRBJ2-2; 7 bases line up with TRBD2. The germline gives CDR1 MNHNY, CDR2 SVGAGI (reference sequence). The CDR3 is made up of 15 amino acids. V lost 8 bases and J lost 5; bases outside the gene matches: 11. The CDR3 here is CASWGSGTGTGELFF. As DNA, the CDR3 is TGTGCCAGCTGGGGGAGCGGGACGGGGACCGGGGAGCTGTTTTTT.

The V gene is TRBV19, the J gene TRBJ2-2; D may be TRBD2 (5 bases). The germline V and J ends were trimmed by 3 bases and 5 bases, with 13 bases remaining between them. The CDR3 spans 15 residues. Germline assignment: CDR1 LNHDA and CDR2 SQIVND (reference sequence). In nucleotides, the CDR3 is TGTGCCAGTAGTATTCTAGGAGGCTTGACCGGGGAGCTGTTTTTT. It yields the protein CASSILGGLTGELFF.

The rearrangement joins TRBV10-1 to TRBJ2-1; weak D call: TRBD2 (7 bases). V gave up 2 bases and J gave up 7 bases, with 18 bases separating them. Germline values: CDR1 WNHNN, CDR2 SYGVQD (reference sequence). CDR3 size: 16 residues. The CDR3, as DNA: TGCGCCAGCAGTGAGAGGGGGGGAGGGGTTTTTAATGAGCAGTTCTTC. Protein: CASSERGGGVFNEQFF.

Here the CDR3 DNA reads TGCGCCAGCAGCCAAGATCCGACTCGGGAGCAGTACTTC. It is translated as CASSQDPTREQYF. The V call is TRBV4-3, the J call TRBJ2-7, with no clear D. In germline, CDR1 is LGHNA, CDR2 YSLEER. This CDR3 contains 13 residues. V lost 0 bases to trimming and J lost 7 bases, with 10 bases between them.

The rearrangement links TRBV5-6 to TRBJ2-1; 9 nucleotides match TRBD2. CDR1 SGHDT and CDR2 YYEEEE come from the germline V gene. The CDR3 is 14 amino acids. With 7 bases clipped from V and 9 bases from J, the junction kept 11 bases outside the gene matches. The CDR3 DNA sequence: TGTGCCAGCGGATCGATCGGGACTAGCTTTGAGCAGTTCTTC. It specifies CASGSIGTSFEQFF.

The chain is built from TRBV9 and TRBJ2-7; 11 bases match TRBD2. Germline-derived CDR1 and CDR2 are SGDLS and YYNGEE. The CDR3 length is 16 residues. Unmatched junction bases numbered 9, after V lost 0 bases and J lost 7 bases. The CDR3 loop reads CASSVGGRLAGKEQYF. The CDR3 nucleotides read TGTGCCAGCAGCGTAGGTGGGAGACTAGCGGGAAAAGAGCAGTACTTC.

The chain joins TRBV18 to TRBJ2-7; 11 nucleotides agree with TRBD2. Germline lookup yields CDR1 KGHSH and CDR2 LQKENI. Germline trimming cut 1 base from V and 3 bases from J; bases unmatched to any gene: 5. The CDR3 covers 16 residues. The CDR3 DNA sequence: TGTGCCAGCTCACCACGTACTAGCGGGGGAGTCTACGAGCAGTACTTC. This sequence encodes CASSPRTSGGVYEQYF.

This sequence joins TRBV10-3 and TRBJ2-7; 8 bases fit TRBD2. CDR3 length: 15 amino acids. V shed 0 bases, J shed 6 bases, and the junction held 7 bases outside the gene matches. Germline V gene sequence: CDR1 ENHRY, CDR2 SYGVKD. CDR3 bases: TGTGCCATCAGTGAGTCCCCGGGAGGGCCTCGCGAGCAGTACTTC. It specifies CAISESPGGPREQYF.

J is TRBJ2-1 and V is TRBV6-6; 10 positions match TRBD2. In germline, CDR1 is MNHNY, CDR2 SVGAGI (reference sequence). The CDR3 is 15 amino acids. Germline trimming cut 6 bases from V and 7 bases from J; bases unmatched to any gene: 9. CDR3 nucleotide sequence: TGTGCCAGCAGAAGTAGCGGGAGGTGGAGTAATGAGCAGTTCTTC. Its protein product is CASRSSGRWSNEQFF.

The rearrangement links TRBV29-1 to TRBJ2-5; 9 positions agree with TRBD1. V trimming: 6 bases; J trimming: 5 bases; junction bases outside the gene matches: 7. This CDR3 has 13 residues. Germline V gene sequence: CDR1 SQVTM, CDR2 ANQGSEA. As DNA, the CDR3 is TGCAGCGTATCCGGGACAGGGCTGGAGACCCAGTACTTC. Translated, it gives CSVSGTGLETQYF.

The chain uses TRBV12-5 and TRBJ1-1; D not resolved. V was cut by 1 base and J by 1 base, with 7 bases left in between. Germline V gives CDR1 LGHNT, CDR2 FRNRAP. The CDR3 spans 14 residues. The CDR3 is CASGLDKSNTEAFF. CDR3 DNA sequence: TGTGCTAGTGGTTTGGACAAGTCGAACACTGAAGCTTTCTTT.

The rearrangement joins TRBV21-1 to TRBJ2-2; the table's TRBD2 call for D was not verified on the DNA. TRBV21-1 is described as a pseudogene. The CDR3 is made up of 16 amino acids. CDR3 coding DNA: TGTGCCAGCAGCAAAGCTACGACTAGCGGCACCGGGGAGCTGTTTTTT. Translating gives CASSKATTSGTGELFF.

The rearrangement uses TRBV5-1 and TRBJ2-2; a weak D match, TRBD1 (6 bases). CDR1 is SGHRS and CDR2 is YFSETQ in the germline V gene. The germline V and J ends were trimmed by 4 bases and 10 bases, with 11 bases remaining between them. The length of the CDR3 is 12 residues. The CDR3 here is CASSLGATELFF. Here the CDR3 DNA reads TGCGCCAGCAGCCTGGGGGCGACGGAGCTGTTTTTT. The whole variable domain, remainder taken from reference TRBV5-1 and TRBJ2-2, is KAGVTQTPRYLIKTRGQQVTLSCSPISGHRSVSWYQQTPGQGLQFLFEYFSETQRNKGNFPGRFSGRQFSNSRSEMNVSTLELGDSALYLCASSLGATELFFGEGSRLTVL.